This T cell receptor beta chain was sequenced for a study of vaccination and CD4 T cells after COVID-19. On the study more broadly: Six males and four females, two of them Hispanic, were enrolled as convalescents. The study collected post-vaccine samples a median 72 days after dose two, with a range of 14 to 241.

TCRdb reprocessed the PCR reads via MiXCR and lists one record per CDR3 protein. The sample gives about 18,000 distinct CDR3 sequences, around two thirds of which show up once; approximately 1% is in the top ten. V was pared by 3 bases and J by 4 bases, with 6 bases between. The CDR3 runs 12 residues. The V gene's germline CDR1 is SGHVS and CDR2 FQNEAQ. V is TRBV7-8 and J is TRBJ2-5; D gene unclear. The sample here was CD4+ T cells from blood, taken before SARS-CoV-2 vaccination. The clonotype was recovered from a human donor who had recovered from COVID-19. The CDR3 spells CASSLVRETQYF. CDR3 nucleotides: TGTGCCAGCAGCTTGGTAAGAGAGACCCAGTACTTC.